Listed here are 29 T cell receptor beta chains from one sample, sequenced in a study of cytomegalovirus exposure and HLA in healthy donors. The repertoire was sequenced with immunoSEQ multiplex PCR; TCRdb's copy has only in-frame clones and lacks some. This table holds 300,000 to 400,000 clones, 86% found once. Material: PBMCs. Receptors originate from a woman aged 18-29 years in good health and CMV-seronegative.

DNA for the CDR3: TGTGCCAGTAGTATGACAGGGACTAGCACAGATACGCAGTATTTT. This codes for CASSMTGTSTDTQYF. The J gene is TRBJ2-3, the V gene TRBV19; D might be TRBD1 (7 bases). This CDR3 is built from 15 residues. The V and J ends lost 3 bases and 0 bases respectively, with 10 bases between them. The germline gives CDR1 LNHDA, CDR2 SQIVND (reference sequence).

This chain connects TRBV18 to TRBJ2-5; 8 positions agree with TRBD2. CDR3 length: 16 amino acids. CDR1 is KGHSH and CDR2 is LQKENI in the germline V gene. V lost 5 bases and J lost 5; bases outside the gene matches: 13. CDR3 bases: TGTGCCAGCTCAGCCACTAGCGGTGGAGTCCTGGAGACCCAGTACTTC. It yields the protein CASSATSGGVLETQYF.

This clone has more than one count but fewer than ten. The chain couples TRBV11-2 to TRBJ2-7; D is unclear. The V end lost 1 base, the J end lost 7 bases, and 8 bases lay between the germline ends. CDR1 SGHAT and CDR2 FQNNGV come from the germline V gene. The CDR3 has 12 amino acids. This chain's CDR3 is CASSLGPVEQYF. CDR3 nucleotides: TGTGCCAGCAGCTTAGGGCCAGTTGAGCAGTACTTC. Full variable domain (missing parts from reference TRBV11-2 and TRBJ2-7): EAGVAQSPRYKIIEKRQSVAFWCNPISGHATLYWYQQILGQGPKLLIQFQNNGVVDDSQLPKDRFSAERLKGVDSTLKIQPAKLEDSAVYLCASSLGPVEQYFGPGTRLTVT.

This chain links TRBV7-9 with TRBJ2-1, with 9 bases lining up with TRBD1. Trimming removed 2 bases from V and 3 bases from J; junction bases left unmatched: 14. This CDR3 spans 19 amino acids. In germline, CDR1 is SEHNR, CDR2 FQNEAQ (reference sequence). This CDR3 reads CASSLWDRVMLGLYNEQFF. The CDR3 nucleotides are TGTGCCAGCAGCTTATGGGACAGGGTTATGCTGGGGCTCTACAATGAGCAGTTCTTC. The full variable domain, with the rest looked up from reference TRBV7-9 and TRBJ2-1, is DTGVSQNPRHKITKRGQNVTFRCDPISEHNRLYWYRQTLGQGPEFLTYFQNEAQLEKSRLLSDRFSAERPKGSFSTLEIQRTEQGDSAMYLCASSLWDRVMLGLYNEQFFGPGTRLTVL.

The rearrangement joins TRBV7-2 to TRBJ2-7; D is undetermined. The CDR3 length is 14 residues. Trimming removed 5 bases at V and 4 bases at J, with 15 bases between. In germline, CDR1 is SGHTA, CDR2 FQGNSA. CDR3 amino acids: CASSPQTVAYEQYF. CDR3 sequence (DNA): TGTGCCAGCAGCCCCCAAACGGTTGCGTACGAGCAGTACTTC. The entire variable domain, with the rest obtained from reference TRBV7-2 and TRBJ2-7, is as follows: GAGVSQSPSNKVTEKGKDVELRCDPISGHTALYWYRQSLGQGLEFLIYFQGNSAPDKSGLPSDRFSAERTGGSVSTLTIQRTQQEDSAVYLCASSPQTVAYEQYFGPGTRLTVT.

This chain joins TRBV15 and TRBJ2-1; D gene unclear. Germline CDR1 reads LNHNV; CDR2 reads YYDKDF (reference sequence). Trimming pared 5 bases from V and 2 bases from J, leaving 13 bases between. The CDR3 covers 15 residues. CDR3 amino acids: CATSRLGEAYNEQFF. CDR3 DNA: TGTGCCACCAGCCGTCTAGGAGAGGCCTACAATGAGCAGTTCTTC.

This clone is a singleton in its sample. V is TRBV2 and J is TRBJ1-2; 7 bases fit TRBD1. Germline assignment: CDR1 SNHLY and CDR2 FYNNEI. CDR3 length: 14 amino acids. Losses at the gene ends were 8 bases for V and 5 bases for J; bases not matched to a gene: 11. This chain's CDR3 is CASHLRGTAYGYTF. The CDR3 nucleotides are TGTGCCAGCCACCTTCGAGGGACAGCATATGGCTACACCTTC.

The gene calls are TRBV5-6 and TRBJ2-4; the D gene is possibly TRBD1 (6 bases). The V gene's germline CDR1 is SGHDT and CDR2 YYEEEE. V was trimmed by 6 bases and J by 0 bases, leaving 10 bases between them. The CDR3 has 14 amino acids. Written as DNA, the CDR3 is TGTGCCAGCACGAAACAGGGAGCCAAAAACATTCAGTACTTC. The encoded protein is CASTKQGAKNIQYF. Combining the CDR3 with reference TRBV5-6 and TRBJ2-4 gives the whole variable domain DAGVTQSPTHLIKTRGQQVTLRCSPKSGHDTVSWYQQALGQGPQFIFQYYEEEERQRGNFPDRFSGHQFPNYSSELNVNALLLGDSALYLCASTKQGAKNIQYFGAGTRLSVL.

This chain connects TRBV4-1 to TRBJ2-7, with D uncertain. This CDR3 comprises 13 residues. V was clipped by 0 bases and J by 3 bases, with 6 bases between them. CDR1 is MGHRA and CDR2 is YSYEKL in the germline V gene. The CDR3 DNA is TGCGCCAGCAGCCAAGATTTCCACTACGAGCAGTACTTC. As protein: CASSQDFHYEQYF.

CDR3 in DNA: TGTGCCAGCAGTTTATTGGGGACTAGCGGGGCCTACGAGCAGTACTTC. It yields the protein CASSLLGTSGAYEQYF. The rearrangement links TRBV27 to TRBJ2-7, with 13 positions matching TRBD2. Unmatched junction bases numbered 2, after V lost 1 base and J lost 2 bases. Per germline, CDR1 MNHEY and CDR2 SMNVEV (reference sequence). CDR3 length: 16 amino acids.

The V gene is TRBV19, the J gene TRBJ1-5, with TRBD1 matching 9 bases. CDR1 is LNHDA, CDR2 SQIVND, per germline (reference sequence). Trimming took 7 bases from V and 7 from J; bases not matched to a gene: 5. The CDR3 sequence is 13 residues long. In DNA, the CDR3 is TGTGCCAGTACCCGGACAGGGGAACAGCCCCAGCATTTT. Translated: CASTRTGEQPQHF.

This chain joins TRBV6-6 and TRBJ1-1; the D gene is possibly TRBD1 (5 bases). The ends were cut back, 0 bases at V and 2 bases at J, with 10 bases in the middle. Germline CDR1 and CDR2: MNHNY and SVGAGI (reference sequence). CDR3 length: 15 residues. Written as DNA, the CDR3 is TGTGCCAGCAGTTACTCGATTAGGGGCAACACTGAAGCTTTCTTT. Protein sequence: CASSYSIRGNTEAFF.

The chain has TRBV5-6 and TRBJ2-5; 10 bases fit TRBD2. The J segment lost 5 bases and the V segment lost 0 bases, leaving 10 bases of the junction unmatched. The CDR3 spans 17 residues. In germline, CDR1 is SGHDT, CDR2 YYEEEE. CDR3 in DNA: TGTGCCAGCAGCTTGGAACTAGCGGGGATCTCACGGGAGACCCAGTACTTC. Amino acids: CASSLELAGISRETQYF.

The chain carries TRBV28 and TRBJ2-3; TRBD2 aligns across 12 bases. Germline V gene lookup returns CDR1 MDHEN and CDR2 SYDVKM. Trimming at V came to 6 bases and at J to 6 bases, leaving 7 bases not matched to a gene. The CDR3 runs to 15 residues. The chain's CDR3 is CASSLGTSGRDTQYF. The CDR3 DNA is TGTGCCAGCAGCCTCGGGACTAGCGGGCGCGATACGCAGTATTTT.

The V gene is TRBV7-9, the J gene TRBJ1-2, with D uncertain. The CDR3 extends over 14 amino acids. CDR1 SEHNR and CDR2 FQNEAQ come from the germline V gene (reference sequence). The V and J ends lost 2 bases and 8 bases respectively, with 15 bases between them. Here the CDR3 reads CASSLIAGRGGYTF. CDR3 DNA: TGTGCCAGCAGCTTAATTGCGGGGAGAGGCGGCTACACCTTC.

CDR3 loop: CASSIDARGEQYF. CDR3 DNA sequence: TGTGCCAGCAGCATCGACGCTCGGGGCGAGCAGTACTTC. The gene calls are TRBV7-2 and TRBJ2-7; D is possibly TRBD2 (5 bases). CDR1 and CDR2 from the germline V gene are SGHTA and FQGNSA. Trimming pared 5 bases from V and 6 bases from J, leaving 14 bases between. The CDR3 spans 13 residues.

V is TRBV10-1 and J is TRBJ1-1, with D perhaps TRBD1 (6 bases). Between the trimmed V and J ends, which lost 6 bases and 4 bases, there was a span of 12 bases. The CDR3 is made up of 13 amino acids. Per germline, CDR1 WNHNN and CDR2 SYGVQD (reference sequence). The CDR3 loop is CASRAGTTTEAFF. The CDR3 nucleotides read TGCGCCAGCAGAGCCGGGACAACCACTGAAGCTTTCTTT.

This chain links TRBV9 with TRBJ1-5, with a possible D match to TRBD1 (6 bases). The V end lost 4 bases, the J end lost 1 base, and 15 bases lay between the germline ends. The CDR3 spans 16 residues. Germline V gene sequence: CDR1 SGDLS, CDR2 YYNGEE. CDR3 sequence: CASSPSTGSSNQPQHF. The CDR3 region has the DNA TGTGCCAGCAGCCCATCGACAGGATCGAGCAATCAGCCCCAGCATTTT. Looking up the rest from reference TRBV9 and TRBJ1-5 gives the full variable domain: DSGVTQTPKHLITATGQRVTLRCSPRSGDLSVYWYQQSLDQGLQFLIQYYNGEERAKGNILERFSAQQFPDLHSELNLSSLELGDSALYFCASSPSTGSSNQPQHFGDGTRLSIL.

The V call is TRBV7-9, the J call TRBJ2-5, with TRBD2 identical over 8 bases. The germline gives CDR1 SEHNR, CDR2 FQNEAQ (reference sequence). The CDR3 runs 15 residues. J was trimmed by 4 bases and V by 1 base; bases with no gene match: 5. The CDR3 loop reads CASSLVVRGGETQYF. The CDR3 coding sequence is TGTGCCAGCAGCTTAGTAGTCCGGGGGGGAGAGACCCAGTACTTC. The full variable domain, with the rest looked up from reference TRBV7-9 and TRBJ2-5, is DTGVSQNPRHKITKRGQNVTFRCDPISEHNRLYWYRQTLGQGPEFLTYFQNEAQLEKSRLLSDRFSAERPKGSFSTLEIQRTEQGDSAMYLCASSLVVRGGETQYFGPGTRLLVL.

The rearrangement joins TRBV6-4 to TRBJ1-1; 7 bases line up with TRBD1. J gave up 6 bases and V 5 bases, and 6 bases lay outside the gene matches. CDR1 and CDR2 (germline): MRHNA, SNTAGT. This CDR3 spans 13 amino acids. In DNA form, the CDR3 reads TGTGCCAGCAGTCGACAGGGTGCGGCTGAAGCTTTCTTT. Translation gives CASSRQGAAEAFF.

In its sample, this clone was seen a few times. The gene calls are TRBV5-4 and TRBJ2-7, with 7 bases that match TRBD1. This CDR3 spans 11 amino acids. V lost 2 bases to trimming and J lost 12 bases; unmatched junction nucleotides: 5. Per germline, CDR1 SGHNT and CDR2 YYREEE (reference sequence). The CDR3 loop is CASSLGQDLYF. The CDR3, as DNA: TGTGCCAGCAGCTTAGGACAGGATCTGTACTTC.

The V call is TRBV27, the J call TRBJ1-4; a possible D gene is TRBD1 (5 bases). This CDR3 has 15 amino acids. The V gene's germline CDR1 is MNHEY and CDR2 SMNVEV (reference sequence). V was shortened by 3 bases and J by 4 bases, with 12 bases between the two germline ends. The CDR3 loop reads CASSFLSRVNEKLFF. CDR3 DNA: TGTGCCAGCAGTTTTTTAAGCAGGGTTAATGAAAAACTGTTTTTT.

The chain couples TRBV5-6 to TRBJ2-7, with D hard to call. V shed 1 base and J shed 1 base, with 9 bases lying between them. The length of the CDR3 is 14 residues. Germline V lookup: CDR1 SGHDT, CDR2 YYEEEE. The CDR3 sequence is CASSLLAVSYEQYF. The DNA of the CDR3 is TGTGCCAGCAGCTTGCTGGCCGTTTCCTACGAGCAGTACTTC.

The chain's CDR3 is CATRQGRGYTF. The CDR3 DNA is TGTGCCACCCGACAGGGTCGAGGCTACACCTTC. V and J are TRBV28 and TRBJ1-2; 7 bases match TRBD1. With 10 bases clipped from V and 8 bases from J, the junction kept 7 bases outside the gene matches. The CDR3 has 11 amino acids. Germline V lookup: CDR1 MDHEN, CDR2 SYDVKM.

The rearrangement links TRBV6-1 to TRBJ2-1; D possibly corresponds to TRBD1 (5 bases). CDR1 and CDR2 (germline): MNHNS, SASEGT. The CDR3 extends over 14 amino acids. V lost 3 bases and J lost 8, with 14 bases in between. CDR3 amino acids: CASSDRVPEDEQFF. The CDR3 nucleotides are TGTGCCAGCAGTGACAGGGTCCCTGAGGATGAGCAGTTCTTC.

This clone was detected a few times. The V call is TRBV30, the J call TRBJ1-6; unclear D gene. The CDR3 covers 13 residues. CDR1 and CDR2 from the germline V gene are GTSNPN and SVGIG (reference sequence). The V gene lost 1 base and the J gene lost 8 bases, with 9 bases spanning the gap. This chain's CDR3 is CAWSGGGYSPLHF. The CDR3, as DNA: TGTGCCTGGAGTGGCGGAGGTTATTCACCCCTCCACTTT. Filled out from reference TRBV30 and TRBJ1-6, the complete variable domain reads SQTIHQWPATLVQPVGSPLSLECTVEGTSNPNLYWYRQAAGRGLQLLFYSVGIGQISSEVPQNLSASRPQDRQFILSSKKLLLSDSGFYLCAWSGGGYSPLHFGNGTRLTVT.

Remarks on this clone: The sample has other DNA sequences that encode this CDR3 too. The gene calls are TRBV7-9 and TRBJ1-2; D is undetermined. The V gene's germline CDR1 is SEHNR and CDR2 FQNEAQ (reference sequence). This CDR3 has 13 amino acids. V was trimmed by 4 bases and J by 0 bases, leaving 6 bases between them. CDR3 nucleotide sequence: TGTGCCAGCAGCTCCGCGTCTAACTATGGCTACACCTTC. Encoded protein: CASSSASNYGYTF.

The rearrangement uses TRBV5-1 and TRBJ2-3, with 10 bases aligning to TRBD2. The CDR3 is 15 amino acids. After removal of 4 bases from V and 5 bases from J, the junction contained 7 bases not matched to a gene. CDR1 is SGHRS, CDR2 YFSETQ, per germline. CDR3 nucleotide sequence: TGCGCCAGCAGCACCCTAGCGGGAGAGGGAGATACGCAGTATTTT. Amino acid sequence: CASSTLAGEGDTQYF.

The chain is built from TRBV7-9 and TRBJ2-4; 8 nucleotides line up with TRBD1. The CDR3 consists of 13 residues. Germline lookup yields CDR1 SEHNR and CDR2 FQNEAQ (reference sequence). With V trimmed by 4 bases and J by 5 bases, 1 base remained unmatched. The CDR3 spells CASSSDRENIQYF. The CDR3 bases are TGTGCCAGCAGCTCGGACAGGGAAAACATTCAGTACTTC.